This passage covers 23 T cell receptor beta chains from one sample sequenced in a study of T cells in Graves' hyperthyroidism and ophthalmopathy. Amplification of TCR beta CDR3 regions was performed using RNA transcripts as template. HTBI primers were the set used in a first-round RT-PCR of the TCR CDR3. Each CDR3 protein is one row after TCRdb ran MiXCR on the multiplex PCR reads. The sample yields about 680,000 distinct CDR3 sequences, just over 35% seen once. Sequenced sample: blood. The receptor set was obtained from a middle-aged woman with Graves' hyperthyroidism.

This clonotype was detected a few times. The chain links TRBV4-1 to TRBJ1-1; weak D call: TRBD1 (5 bases). Germline CDR1 is MGHRA and CDR2 is YSYEKL. This CDR3 has 16 amino acids. V lost 3 bases and J 3 bases, leaving 17 bases between the germline ends. The DNA of the CDR3 is TGCGCCAGCAGCCAGAGAAGGGGCGGATGGGACACTGAAGCTTTCTTT. Protein: CASSQRRGGWDTEAFF.

This clonotype occurred once. This clone may be a read error of a much larger clone one base away. This sequence joins TRBV7-9 and TRBJ1-2; D ambiguous. Germline lookup yields CDR1 SEHNR and CDR2 FQNEAQ (reference sequence). The CDR3 extends over 13 amino acids. The CDR3 loop is CTSSVTSLNGYTF. In nucleotides, the CDR3 is TGTACCAGCAGCGTGACATCGCTGAATGGCTACACCTTC.

A remark on this clonotype: An end of the junction differs from the germline gene, which may be a read error. The chain joins TRBV7-9 to TRBJ2-5, with D perhaps matching TRBD1 (6 bases). This CDR3 has 14 residues. The germline CDR1 and CDR2 sequences are SEHNR and FQNEAQ (reference sequence). CDR3 coding DNA: TGTGCCAGCAGCTTAGTACAGGGACAAGAGACCCAGCACTTC. Translating gives CASSLVQGQETQHF.

Many counts were recorded for this clonotype. In DNA form, the CDR3 reads TGCAGTGCTAGTGTCTCCTATGGCTACACCTTC. Its protein product is CSASVSYGYTF. J is TRBJ1-2 and V is TRBV20-1; D call uncertain. From germline, CDR1 is DFQATT and CDR2 SNEGSKA (reference sequence). V lost 3 bases, J lost 4 bases, and 6 bases lay in between. The CDR3 loop spans 11 amino acids.

The rearrangement links TRBV27 to TRBJ1-4, with TRBD1 as a possible D gene (5 bases). V shed 7 bases and J shed 12 bases, with 15 bases lying between them. The CDR3 sequence is 12 residues long. CDR1 MNHEY and CDR2 SMNVEV come from the germline V gene (reference sequence). The DNA of the CDR3 is TGTGCCAGCACTACTGGGACGCGAGAACTGTTTTTT. The encoded protein is CASTTGTRELFF.

This chain connects TRBV20-1 to TRBJ1-2; tentatively, D is TRBD1 (6 bases). V lost 5 bases, J lost 8 bases, and 12 bases lay in between. Germline-derived CDR1 and CDR2 are DFQATT and SNEGSKA (reference sequence). CDR3 length: 11 amino acids. The CDR3 reads CSAGGGLGYTF. For the CDR3, the DNA is TGCAGTGCTGGTGGGGGGCTAGGCTACACCTTC.

This clonotype was detected only a few times. The chain has TRBV5-1 and TRBJ2-7; the match to TRBD2 covers 9 bases. Trimming cost V 4 bases and J 6 bases; bases outside gene matches: 11. In germline, CDR1 is SGHRS, CDR2 YFSETQ. This CDR3 has 15 amino acids. The CDR3 loop reads CASSALSGGPGEQYF. In nucleotides, the CDR3 is TGCGCCAGCAGCGCCCTAAGCGGGGGGCCAGGCGAGCAGTACTTC.

Worth noting for this clonotype: Possible read error: a much larger clone is one base away. CDR3 sequence reads: CASGPREGTSGSAYEQYF. The CDR3 DNA follows: TGTGCCAGCGGGCCTCGAGAGGGAACTAGCGGGTCCGCCTACGAGCAGTACTTC. This chain links TRBV7-9 with TRBJ2-7; 9 bases map to TRBD2. V lost 8 bases and J lost 2; bases outside the gene matches: 19. The CDR3 is made up of 18 amino acids. Germline V gene sequence: CDR1 SEHNR, CDR2 FQNEAQ (reference sequence).

This clonotype has a handful of counts. The genes are TRBV7-2 and TRBJ2-7, with 9 bases lining up with TRBD1. CDR3 length: 14 amino acids. Germline trimming cut 5 bases from V and 6 bases from J; bases unmatched to any gene: 8. CDR1 SGHTA and CDR2 FQGNSA come from the germline V gene. The CDR3 bases are TGTGCCAGCAGCCGCCGGGACAGGGTACTCGAGCAGTACTTC. Its translation is CASSRRDRVLEQYF.

Concerning this clonotype: This may arise from a read error, as a much more abundant clone is one base away. The rearrangement uses TRBV10-3 and TRBJ2-2; 9 bases fit TRBD1. Trimming at V came to 4 bases and at J to 7 bases, leaving 4 bases not matched to a gene. CDR1 and CDR2 (germline): ENHRY, SYGVKD. CDR3 length: 14 amino acids. This CDR3 reads CAISGGDRDGELFF. CDR3 sequence (DNA): TGTGCCATCAGTGGGGGGGACAGGGACGGGGAGCTGTTTTTT.

The CDR3: CSARDSPGETQYF. CDR3 nucleotide sequence: TGCAGTGCCCGGGACTCCCCGGGAGAGACCCAGTACTTC. This chain links TRBV20-1 with TRBJ2-5; perhaps TRBD2 as D (6 bases). Germline-derived CDR1 and CDR2 are DFQATT and SNEGSKA (reference sequence). The CDR3 loop spans 13 amino acids. The V gene lost 6 bases and the J gene lost 4 bases, with 15 bases spanning the gap.

This clonotype was observed a few times. V and J are TRBV20-1 and TRBJ2-5; possible D gene TRBD1, 6 bases. Per germline, CDR1 DFQATT and CDR2 SNEGSKA (reference sequence). The CDR3 contains 17 residues. Trimming stripped 0 bases from V and 2 bases from J, with 19 bases between. The CDR3 protein is CSARDFANQGSQETQYF. The CDR3 DNA sequence: TGCAGTGCTAGAGATTTCGCTAACCAGGGGTCGCAAGAGACCCAGTACTTC.

This clonotype was detected ten times or more. The chain joins TRBV7-9 to TRBJ1-6; tentatively, D is TRBD1 (5 bases). V dropped 5 bases and J dropped 6 bases, with 14 bases sitting between them. CDR3 length: 15 residues. CDR1 SEHNR and CDR2 FQNEAQ come from the germline V gene (reference sequence). The chain's CDR3 is CASSGDFDSNSPLHF. The CDR3 DNA is TGTGCCAGCAGCGGGGACTTCGACAGTAATTCACCCCTCCACTTT.

The chain has TRBV5-4 and TRBJ2-7; 11 nucleotides align to TRBD2. Per germline, CDR1 SGHNT and CDR2 YYREEE (reference sequence). The CDR3 length is 19 residues. V dropped 4 bases and J dropped 3; count of bases not matched to a gene: 18. The CDR3 coding sequence is TGTGCCAGCAGCCCTTTAGCGGGGGGGACTGACAAACTTTACTACGAGCAGTACTTC. Translation: CASSPLAGGTDKLYYEQYF.

The chain combines TRBV5-4 with TRBJ2-7; 8 nucleotides match TRBD1. The end of the DNA is better explained by TRBJ2-1, so the J call may be wrong. The CDR3 sequence is 14 residues long. Germline CDR1 and CDR2: SGHNT and YYREEE (reference sequence). The CDR3 DNA reads TGTGCCAGCAGCTCGTCCCAGGGGGCAGGTGAGCAGTTCTTC. It is translated as CASSSSQGAGEQFF.

V gene TRBV5-5 combines with J gene TRBJ1-4; TRBD1 matches 9 bases. The CDR3 spans 16 residues. Germline V CDR1 and CDR2: SGHKS, YYEKEE (reference sequence). Trimming took 1 base from V and 4 from J; bases not matched to a gene: 5. The CDR3 loop is CASSLRPGQGNEKLFF. The CDR3 bases are TGTGCCAGCAGCTTGCGTCCGGGACAGGGTAATGAAAAACTGTTTTTT.

This clonotype was counted many times. This rearrangement joins TRBV2 to TRBJ2-2; D may match TRBD1 or TRBD2 (5 bases each). CDR3 length: 13 amino acids. V was shortened by 6 bases and J by 3 bases, with 8 bases between the two germline ends. Germline CDR1 SNHLY, CDR2 FYNNEI. CDR3 protein: CASRRGDTGELFF. CDR3 nucleotides: TGTGCCAGCAGAAGAGGGGACACCGGGGAGCTGTTTTTT.

This chain uses TRBV7-2 with TRBJ1-2, with a weak D call TRBD1 (5 bases). The CDR3 has 17 residues. The V and J ends lost 5 bases and 6 bases respectively, with 25 bases between them. From germline, CDR1 is SGHTA and CDR2 FQGNSA. CDR3 nucleotides: TGTGCCAGCAGCCCAGGGATGCCGGGACTTCAAGGGGATGGCTACACCTTC. Translating it yields CASSPGMPGLQGDGYTF.

The J gene is TRBJ1-1, the V gene TRBV7-6; no reliable D call. V was cut by 5 bases and J by 9 bases, with 19 bases left in between. The germline CDR1 and CDR2 sequences are SGHVS and FNYEAQ. This CDR3 region has 14 residues. The CDR3 DNA follows: TGTGCCAGCAGCCAAGTAGCCGGGTTGGTCCAAGCTTTCTTT. It codes for CASSQVAGLVQAFF.

This chain joins TRBV19 and TRBJ1-5, with a weak D call TRBD1 (5 bases). This CDR3 has 13 amino acids. Trimming shortened V by 9 bases and J by 5 bases, and 14 bases separated the two germline ends. Looked up from germline, CDR1 is LNHDA and CDR2 is SQIVND (reference sequence). The CDR3 sequence is CASNPGLHQPQHF. CDR3 sequence (DNA): TGTGCCAGCAACCCAGGGCTACATCAGCCCCAGCATTTT.

This chain links TRBV7-2 with TRBJ1-3; D not certain. The CDR3 contains 16 residues. V was trimmed by 0 bases and J by 0 bases, leaving 9 bases between them. Germline assignment: CDR1 SGHTA and CDR2 FQGNSA. Here the CDR3 reads CASSLAHPYSGNTIYF. For the CDR3, the DNA is TGTGCCAGCAGCTTAGCGCATCCGTACTCTGGAAACACCATATATTTT. The full variable domain, completed using reference TRBV7-2 and TRBJ1-3, is GAGVSQSPSNKVTEKGKDVELRCDPISGHTALYWYRQSLGQGLEFLIYFQGNSAPDKSGLPSDRFSAERTGGSVSTLTIQRTQQEDSAVYLCASSLAHPYSGNTIYFGEGSWLTVV.

This clonotype was seen a few times. The V call is TRBV25-1, the J call TRBJ1-3, with unresolved D. The V and J ends lost 1 base and 0 bases respectively, with 13 bases between them. The CDR3 length is 17 residues. Germline V gene lookup returns CDR1 MGHDK and CDR2 SYGVNS. The CDR3 protein is CASSELMASLSGNTIYF. CDR3 DNA sequence: TGTGCCAGCAGTGAATTGATGGCCAGCCTCTCTGGAAACACCATATATTTT.

Note on this clonotype: At one end the junction does not follow the germline gene, possibly because of a read error. V is TRBV11-1 and J is TRBJ1-6; D gene uncertain. CDR1 is SGHAT, CDR2 FQDESV, per germline (reference sequence). The CDR3 has 12 amino acids. Here the CDR3 DNA reads TGTGCCAGCAGGGAGGGTAATGCACCCCTCCACTTT. Translation gives CASREGNAPLHF.